The 9 T cell receptor beta chains below were found in one sample sequenced in a study of OX40 agonist ivuxolimab in advanced cancers. Only in-frame clones appear in the TCRdb table, and some are missing; sequencing was by immunoSEQ multiplex PCR. The repertoire includes about 33,000 clones, roughly 84% of them detected once, and about 22% sits in the top ten. Here the sequenced sample was CD4+ or CD8+ T cells sorted from blood, taken in a trial of the OX40 agonist ivuxolimab. Receptors originate from an adult with an advanced solid tumor such as melanoma, head and neck, liver or kidney cancer.

The table lists this clone with a few counts. The V gene is TRBV11-2, the J gene TRBJ2-1; perhaps TRBD1 as D (5 bases). The CDR3 length is 12 residues. Germline V lookup: CDR1 SGHAT, CDR2 FQNNGV. The V and J ends lost 6 bases and 9 bases respectively, with 12 bases between them. CDR3 sequence reads: CASRSEGVEQFF. CDR3 in DNA: TGTGCCAGCAGGTCCGAAGGGGTTGAGCAGTTCTTC.

This chain uses TRBV5-5 with TRBJ1-5, with D uncertain. The V end was cut by 1 base, the J end by 0 bases, with 8 bases between. CDR3 length: 15 amino acids. The germline V gene has CDR1 SGHKS and CDR2 YYEKEE (reference sequence). DNA for the CDR3: TGTGCCAGCAGCTTGCACGGATATAGCAATCAGCCCCAGCATTTT. It encodes CASSLHGYSNQPQHF.

This clone was counted only a few times. V gene TRBV7-9 combines with J gene TRBJ2-7; 10 nucleotides line up with TRBD2. The CDR3 runs to 15 residues. The germline V gene encodes CDR1 SEHNR and CDR2 FQNEAQ (reference sequence). With 2 bases clipped from V and 6 bases from J, the junction kept 7 bases outside the gene matches. The CDR3: CASSLSGLATPEQYF. The CDR3 DNA follows: TGTGCCAGCAGCTTATCGGGACTAGCGACACCCGAGCAGTACTTC.

The rearrangement links TRBV19 to TRBJ1-5; the D gene is possibly TRBD1 (5 bases). CDR1 and CDR2 from the germline V gene are LNHDA and SQIVND (reference sequence). This CDR3 is built from 13 residues. V lost 4 bases, J lost 10 bases, and 14 bases lay in between. CDR3 bases: TGTGCCAGTAGTAGTTCCCGGGGCTCCCCCCAGCATTTT. This encodes CASSSSRGSPQHF. Full variable domain (missing parts from reference TRBV19 and TRBJ1-5): DGGITQSPKYLFRKEGQNVTLSCEQNLNHDAMYWYRQDPGQGLRLIYYSQIVNDFQKGDIAEGYSVSREKKESFPLTVTSAQKNPTAFYLCASSSSRGSPQHFGDGTRLSIL.

J is TRBJ2-1 and V is TRBV27; 7 bases match TRBD2. The CDR3 has 16 residues. V trimming: 5 bases; J trimming: 5 bases; junction bases outside the gene matches: 12. The V gene's germline CDR1 is MNHEY and CDR2 SMNVEV (reference sequence). The CDR3 here is CASSLGASGTHNEQFF. The CDR3 nucleotides read TGTGCCAGCAGTCTTGGGGCCAGCGGGACCCACAATGAGCAGTTCTTC.

The chain links TRBV27 to TRBJ2-3, with TRBD2 matching 9 bases. Germline CDR1 reads MNHEY; CDR2 reads SMNVEV (reference sequence). This CDR3 has 15 amino acids. V dropped 7 bases and J dropped 7; count of bases not matched to a gene: 12. The CDR3, as DNA: TGTGCCAGCACCCAGACTAGCGGACCCACGTATACGCAGTATTTT. Encoded protein: CASTQTSGPTYTQYF.

V gene TRBV5-5 combines with J gene TRBJ2-7; 7 nucleotides agree with TRBD1. This CDR3 contains 15 residues. The junction had 10 bases not matched to a gene; V was cut back by 5 bases and J by 2 bases. CDR1 and CDR2 (germline): SGHKS, YYEKEE (reference sequence). Here the CDR3 DNA reads TGTGCCAGCAGTTCTTCTTGGGACAGTACCTACGAGCAGTACTTC. It encodes CASSSSWDSTYEQYF.

The table lists this clone with a few counts. This sequence joins TRBV5-5 and TRBJ2-7; D is possibly TRBD2 (6 bases). This CDR3 contains 17 residues. Trimming took off 0 bases at V and 0 bases at J, with 16 bases between the two ends. Per the germline V gene, CDR1 is SGHKS and CDR2 is YYEKEE (reference sequence). The CDR3 is CASSLGRGIASSYEQYF. CDR3 nucleotides: TGTGCCAGCAGCTTGGGGCGGGGTATCGCCAGCTCCTACGAGCAGTACTTC.

The chain is built from TRBV13 and TRBJ1-2, with D perhaps TRBD1 (5 bases). CDR1 is PRHDT, CDR2 FYEKMQ, per germline (reference sequence). V lost 4 bases and J 5 bases, leaving 14 bases between the germline ends. The CDR3 has 14 amino acids. The CDR3 DNA reads as TGTGCCAGCAGCTCGGGACGGATTCTTTATGGCTACACCTTC. Encoded protein: CASSSGRILYGYTF.